The 29 T cell receptor beta chains given below trace back to one sample, sequenced in a study of blood T cells in healthy people across ages. The use of a sample-barcoded 5' primer and a J-beta primer mix characterized a second PCR of roughly 6 to 11 cycles. MiXCR, run by TCRdb on the 5' RACE reads, gives a single entry per CDR3 protein. Of hundreds of thousands of distinct CDR3 sequences listed, about 42% were seen once; the top ten hold around 21%. The sequencing input was blood. All receptors derive from a man in his sixties in good health.

The CDR3 sequence: CAGGGQNQETQYF. DNA of the CDR3: TGTGCCGGGGGGGGCCAAAACCAAGAGACCCAGTACTTC. The J gene is TRBJ2-5, the V gene TRBV7-2; weak D call: TRBD2 (7 bases). V was trimmed by 11 bases and J by 0 bases, leaving 13 bases between them. The length of the CDR3 is 13 residues. Germline V gene sequence: CDR1 SGHTA, CDR2 FQGNSA.

This clonotype was counted once. This rearrangement joins TRBV20-1 to TRBJ1-1; the D is unclear. The CDR3 is made up of 12 amino acids. Germline CDR1 DFQATT, CDR2 SNEGSKA (reference sequence). The V end lost 0 bases, the J end lost 2 bases, and 4 bases lay between the germline ends. The CDR3: CSAREGNTEAFF. Written as DNA, the CDR3 is TGCAGTGCTAGAGAGGGAAACACTGAAGCTTTCTTT.

The V call is TRBV6-5, the J call TRBJ1-6; 7 bases align to TRBD1. The germline V gene encodes CDR1 MNHEY and CDR2 SVGAGI. V was pared by 5 bases and J by 10 bases, with 8 bases of the junction left unmatched. The CDR3 runs 14 residues. CDR3 nucleotide sequence: TGTGCCAGCAGTAACCGGGACAGAGCGTCACCCCTCCACTTT. Its protein is CASSNRDRASPLHF.

The chain joins TRBV5-1 to TRBJ1-1, with 8 bases lining up with TRBD1. There are 13 residues in the CDR3. Trimming removed 4 bases from V and 7 bases from J; junction bases left unmatched: 6. The germline CDR1 and CDR2 sequences are SGHRS and YFSETQ. Here the CDR3 DNA reads TGCGCCAGCAGCCTGGGACAGGTCCATGAAGCTTTCTTT. This encodes CASSLGQVHEAFF.

With regard to this clonotype: Since a much larger clone is just one base distant, this may be a read error. The chain combines TRBV15 with TRBJ2-5, with TRBD1 matching over 8 bases. The CDR3 sequence is 15 residues long. Looked up from germline, CDR1 is LNHNV and CDR2 is YYDKDF (reference sequence). V lost 11 bases, J lost 1 base, and 12 bases stayed unmatched. The CDR3 spells CAASGGGTGQETQYF. The CDR3 DNA sequence: TGTGCCGCCTCCGGTGGAGGGACAGGCCAAGAGACCCAGTACTTC.

The rearrangement uses TRBV6-1 and TRBJ2-5, with 7 nucleotides matching TRBD1. The trim removed 4 bases at V and 3 bases at J, leaving 5 bases unmatched. Germline values: CDR1 MNHNS, CDR2 SASEGT. CDR3 length: 14 residues. The CDR3 DNA is TGTGCCAGCAGTGTCCCCGGGACAGAAGAGACCCAGTACTTC. Amino acids: CASSVPGTEETQYF.

The chain is built from TRBV28 and TRBJ1-5; 7 bases are a match to TRBD1. V dropped 5 bases and J dropped 6; count of bases not matched to a gene: 13. The germline CDR1 and CDR2 sequences are MDHEN and SYDVKM. There are 16 residues in the CDR3. CDR3 nucleotides: TGTGCCAGCAGTGACCCCGGACAGGCAATCAGTCAGCCCCAGCATTTT. This encodes CASSDPGQAISQPQHF.

Points on this clonotype: The junction departs from germline at one end; a sequencing error may be responsible. The chain joins TRBV15 to TRBJ2-6; 7 nucleotides align to TRBD1. This CDR3 comprises 15 residues. Germline V gene lookup returns CDR1 LNHNV and CDR2 YYDKDF (reference sequence). The CDR3 region has the DNA TGTACCACCAGCAGAGAGGGGGCCGGGGCCAACGTCCTGACTTTC. Translating gives CTTSREGAGANVLTF. Together with reference TRBV15 and TRBJ2-6, the CDR3 gives the full variable domain: DAMVIQNPRYQVTQFGKPVTLSCSQTLNHNVMYWYQQKSSQAPKLLFHYYDKDFNNEADTPDNFQSRRPNTSFCFLDIRSPGLGDTAMYLCTTSREGAGANVLTFGAGSRLTVL.

This clonotype showed up just a few times. V usage is TRBV4-1 and J usage is TRBJ1-2; 11 bases are shared with TRBD1. The CDR3 is 15 amino acids. Trimming at V came to 0 bases and at J to 8 bases, leaving 5 bases not matched to a gene. Germline CDR1 reads MGHRA; CDR2 reads YSYEKL. DNA for the CDR3: TGCGCCAGCAGCCAAGATCTGGGGACAGGGGGAGGCTACACCTTC. Encoded protein: CASSQDLGTGGGYTF.

This clonotype came up a few times. This chain links TRBV4-1 with TRBJ1-6; tentatively, D is TRBD1 (5 bases). V was pared by 5 bases and J by 10 bases, with 15 bases between. The CDR3 spans 14 residues. In germline, CDR1 is MGHRA, CDR2 YSYEKL. CDR3 sequence (DNA): TGCGCCAGCAGCTATGCGGCGAAGGGGTCACCCCTCCACTTT. Protein product: CASSYAAKGSPLHF.

The chain has TRBV6-1 and TRBJ1-2, with 7 bases matching TRBD1. The V segment lost 4 bases and the J segment 8 bases; nucleotides outside the gene matches: 16. This CDR3 has 16 residues. CDR1 is MNHNS and CDR2 is SASEGT in the germline V gene. The CDR3 coding sequence is TGTGCCAGCAGTGCAGCAGGGGGAAAGGGCTCGCGAGGCTACACCTTC. Protein: CASSAAGGKGSRGYTF.

This clonotype was picked up one time. The chain couples TRBV11-3 to TRBJ2-1, with 9 bases identical to TRBD2. CDR1 is SGHNT, CDR2 YENEEA, per germline. The V and J ends lost 4 bases and 7 bases, in that order; junction bases with no gene match: 5. The CDR3 consists of 14 residues. The CDR3 spells CASSSGLAINEQFF. CDR3 nucleotide sequence: TGTGCCAGCAGCTCGGGACTAGCCATAAATGAGCAGTTCTTC. Full variable domain (outside the CDR3, taken from reference TRBV11-3 and TRBJ2-1): EAGVVQSPRYKIIEKKQPVAFWCNPISGHNTLYWYLQNLGQGPELLIRYENEEAVDDSQLPKDRFSAERLKGVDSTLKIQPAELGDSAVYLCASSSGLAINEQFFGPGTRLTVL.

The gene calls are TRBV7-2 and TRBJ2-1, with D tentatively TRBD1 (7 bases). CDR1 is SGHTA, CDR2 FQGNSA, per germline. V lost 5 bases to trimming and J lost 7 bases, with 18 bases between them. The CDR3 is 15 residues long. CDR3 region: CASSLTLTGTNEQFF. Written as DNA, the CDR3 is TGTGCCAGCAGCCTAACCCTGACAGGGACTAATGAGCAGTTCTTC.

The chain employs TRBV7-2 and TRBJ1-3, with D unresolved. The CDR3 totals 14 residues. Germline CDR1 reads SGHTA; CDR2 reads FQGNSA. The V and J ends lost 7 bases and 0 bases respectively, with 10 bases between them. The CDR3 here is CASMERSSGNTIYF. As DNA, the CDR3 is TGTGCCAGCATGGAGAGAAGCTCTGGAAACACCATATATTTT.

The genes are TRBV29-1 and TRBJ1-5; D perhaps matches TRBD1 (5 bases). The V end lost 2 bases, the J end lost 3 bases, and 8 bases lay between the germline ends. The CDR3 sequence is 13 residues long. The germline V gene encodes CDR1 SQVTM and CDR2 ANQGSEA. CDR3 loop: CSVETGANQPQHF. The CDR3 DNA reads as TGCAGCGTTGAAACCGGGGCCAATCAGCCCCAGCATTTT. Complete variable domain (other parts from reference TRBV29-1 and TRBJ1-5): SAVISQKPSRDICQRGTSLTIQCQVDSQVTMMFWYRQQPGQSLTLIATANQGSEATYESGFVIDKFPISRPNLTFSTLTVSNMSPEDSSIYLCSVETGANQPQHFGDGTRLSIL.

The table lists this clonotype with a few counts. This rearrangement joins TRBV20-1 to TRBJ1-5, with 8 positions matching TRBD1. CDR1 and CDR2 from the germline V gene are DFQATT and SNEGSKA (reference sequence). After removal of 0 bases from V and 2 bases from J, the junction contained 3 bases not matched to a gene. This CDR3 comprises 15 residues. As DNA, the CDR3 is TGCAGTGCTAGAGATGCGGGACAGGGCAATCAGCCCCAGCATTTT. Its translation is CSARDAGQGNQPQHF.

Only one count was recorded for this clonotype. The V call is TRBV12-3 or TRBV12-4, the J call TRBJ2-1; D is uncertain. With 2 bases removed from V and 3 bases from J, the gap between germline ends came to 8 bases. The CDR3 runs to 14 residues. The CDR3 loop reads CASSLTEIYNEQFF. CDR3 DNA sequence: TGTGCCAGCAGTTTAACAGAAATCTACAATGAGCAGTTCTTC.

This clonotype was picked up a small number of times. A much larger clonotype is one base distant, so this may be a read error. The chain carries TRBV2 and TRBJ2-4, with D possibly being TRBD1 (6 bases). CDR3 size: 17 residues. Germline CDR1 and CDR2: SNHLY and FYNNEI. V was clipped by 4 bases and J by 6 bases, with 22 bases between them. The CDR3 DNA sequence: TGTGCCAGCAGTGTCAGAAGTGGCCTTGTAGGGGGAAACATTCAGTACTTC. Its protein is CASSVRSGLVGGNIQYF.

This chain uses TRBV28 with TRBJ1-2, with 11 positions matching TRBD1. Germline CDR1 is MDHEN and CDR2 is SYDVKM. The trim removed 5 bases at V and 3 bases at J, leaving 8 bases unmatched. The CDR3 covers 16 residues. CDR3 nucleotide sequence: TGTGCCAGCAGTCCCTCTCCGGGACAGGGGGACTATGGCTACACCTTC. The encoded protein is CASSPSPGQGDYGYTF.

This clonotype turned up a few times. This chain connects TRBV14 to TRBJ2-7, with TRBD2 matching over 11 bases. The DNA end lines up better with TRBJ2-5; the J call may be wrong. The CDR3 extends over 16 amino acids. From germline, CDR1 is SGHDN and CDR2 FVKESK. As DNA, the CDR3 is TGTGCCAGCAGCCAGAACTGGGGACTAGCGGCAGAGACCCAGTACTTC. This gives the protein CASSQNWGLAAETQYF.

V gene TRBV3-1 combines with J gene TRBJ2-7, with D possibly TRBD1 on 6 matching bases. V lost 2 bases and J 1 base, leaving 15 bases between the germline ends. This CDR3 comprises 16 residues. The germline CDR1 and CDR2 sequences are LGHDT and YNNKEL (reference sequence). In DNA form, the CDR3 reads TGTGCCAGCAGCCAACAAAGCGGACAGACTTCCTACGAGCAGTACTTC. Protein product: CASSQQSGQTSYEQYF.

This clonotype was seen only once. This may stem from a read error, because a much larger clone lies one nucleotide away. This chain links TRBV7-6 with TRBJ2-1; 11 bases line up with TRBD2. The J call may be mistaken, given a closer DNA end match to TRBJ2-7. Germline CDR1 and CDR2: SGHVS and FNYEAQ. The CDR3 totals 17 residues. DNA for the CDR3: TGTGCCAGCGGCTTAGCGGGGGGGGAACTCAGGGGCAATGAGCAGTACTTC. This codes for CASGLAGGELRGNEQYF.

V is TRBV28 and J is TRBJ1-4; D not certain. Germline V lookup: CDR1 MDHEN, CDR2 SYDVKM. The V gene lost 5 bases and the J gene lost 7 bases, with 14 bases spanning the gap. The CDR3 runs 14 residues. The CDR3 loop reads CASSPPSRPEKLFF. CDR3 DNA: TGTGCCAGCAGTCCCCCCAGCCGACCTGAAAAACTGTTTTTT. The complete variable domain, with remaining parts taken from reference TRBV28 and TRBJ1-4, reads DVKVTQSSRYLVKRTGEKVFLECVQDMDHENMFWYRQDPGLGLRLIYFSYDVKMKEKGDIPEGYSVSREKKERFSLILESASTNQTSMYLCASSPPSRPEKLFFGSGTQLSVL.

This rearrangement joins TRBV7-9 to TRBJ1-1; D gene unclear. Between the trimmed V and J ends, which lost 5 bases and 0 bases, there was a span of 7 bases. The germline V gene has CDR1 SEHNR and CDR2 FQNEAQ (reference sequence). The CDR3 loop spans 13 amino acids. The CDR3 protein is CASSDSLNTEAFF. CDR3 sequence (DNA): TGTGCCAGCAGCGATAGCCTGAACACTGAAGCTTTCTTT.

This clonotype was observed a few times. V is TRBV29-1 and J is TRBJ2-3; D is ambiguous. V dropped 4 bases and J dropped 3 bases, with 14 bases sitting between them. Germline CDR1 reads SQVTM; CDR2 reads ANQGSEA. The CDR3 is made up of 14 amino acids. The CDR3 region has the DNA TGCAGCGTTGGCGCCTACGTTGGTACAGATACGCAGTATTTT. This encodes CSVGAYVGTDTQYF.

The chain links TRBV6-1 to TRBJ1-1; D ambiguous. This CDR3 is built from 13 residues. Trimming took off 8 bases at V and 9 bases at J, with 19 bases between the two ends. The germline CDR1 and CDR2 sequences are MNHNS and SASEGT. The CDR3 is CASRLWTVEKAFF. The CDR3 DNA reads TGTGCCAGCCGACTGTGGACTGTCGAGAAAGCTTTCTTT.

The chain employs TRBV4-1 and TRBJ2-2; unclear D gene. The germline CDR1 and CDR2 sequences are MGHRA and YSYEKL. V gave up 5 bases and J gave up 6 bases, with 13 bases separating them. This CDR3 region has 14 residues. Here the CDR3 reads CASSLPGEAGELFF. The CDR3, as DNA: TGCGCCAGCAGCTTACCCGGAGAGGCCGGGGAGCTGTTTTTT.

This clonotype was observed a few times. The chain combines TRBV12-3 or TRBV12-4 with TRBJ2-4, with 10 bases aligning to TRBD2. The J call is in doubt because the DNA end fits TRBJ2-7 better. This CDR3 has 14 residues. The CDR3 here is CASSFTLAGSEQYF. CDR3 nucleotide sequence: TGTGCCAGCAGTTTTACACTAGCGGGGAGCGAGCAGTACTTC.

The chain couples TRBV15 to TRBJ2-5; D not resolved. The CDR3 is 13 amino acids. Germline V gene data show CDR1 as LNHNV and CDR2 as YYDKDF (reference sequence). The V and J ends lost 0 bases and 7 bases respectively, with 9 bases between them. CDR3 nucleotide sequence: TGTGCCACCAGCAGAGATCTCTCTGGGACCCAGTACTTC. Its translation is CATSRDLSGTQYF.